This TCR beta chain is drawn from a study of blood T cell repertoires in COVID-19 (TCRdb year 2020). Study-level background: Collaborator samples came from the United States, Italy and Spain and covered acute and convalescent phases of COVID-19. The prospective study material was composed of cDNA or gDNA derived from T cells, B-cell-depleted T cells, or PBMCs. Deeply sampled blood TCRbeta repertoires from subjects exposed to, actively infected with, or recovered from COVID-19 were included in the dataset. The repertoires were made available in a free public database intended to serve as a resource for research on the immune response to SARS-CoV-2. The samples were drawn from two sources: the first 160 participants of the ongoing ImmuneRACE study, and 1,000 to 1,500 subjects contributed by 6 global collaborators. A de-identified subject ID, COVID-19 status, age in years and sex were almost always included in the sample metadata. Where available, HLA class I and class II types were obtained from metadata supplied by the sample provider rather than from assay-based typing. On the study overall, not on this receptor specifically: The amount of clinical and demographic metadata varied by source and participant and was provided uncurated.

Enrolling through a virtual design, the prospective study's participants ranged in age from roughly 18 to 100 years and lived across some 22 United States geographic areas. Cohort assignment in the prospective study relied on participant-reported clinical history from a screening survey and a study questionnaire. ImmuneRACE Cohort 3 recovered participants were defined by two consecutive negative NP/OP PCR tests, healthcare professional clearance, or symptom resolution. Mobile phlebotomists in the prospective study collected whole blood, serum and a nasopharyngeal or oropharyngeal swab from every participant. Over a roughly two-month period, participants in the prospective study had the option of providing additional blood draws and questionnaires. Blood samples from the prospective study were shipped frozen or at room temperature prior to DNA extraction. TCRbeta CDR3 regions were amplified from genomic DNA by means of the immunoSEQ Assay, a bias-controlled multiplex PCR. The study's own analysis went as follows. Nucleated cell counts per sample were estimated from amplification of reference gene primers within the assay. Sequence reads were collapsed and filtered to measure the absolute abundance of every unique TCRbeta CDR3 rearrangement. For each sample, productive Simpson clonality was calculated as the square root of Simpson's diversity index over productive rearrangements. TCRdb took this table from immuneACCESS and kept in-frame rearrangements with V and J called. Such tables lack part of the clones; where checked against another copy, unresolved V genes explain under half of the gap, and the rest is unexplained. V and J calls and clone size are those listed in that table; D and trimming were worked out from the DNA. Within this sample are 150,000 to 250,000 clones, with about 86% of them counted one time only. Clones ranked in the top ten supply around 7.5% of the sample.

V has 3 bases trimmed and J has 3 bases trimmed; junction bases matching no gene number 1. The CDR3 starts with the cysteine, ends with the phenylalanine, and has 14 residues. CDR3 DNA only is kept here, 42 bases in frame from base 1. For CDR1 and CDR2, the germline V gene lists SGDLS and YYNGEE. At least ten counts were recorded for this clone. There is no known antigen for this receptor. No per-base quality is available; no much larger clone lies one base away. The rearranged chain carries TRBV9 and TRBJ2-2; 8 nucleotides in the junction match TRBD2. The sequence was obtained from a man aged 40-49 years who had recovered from COVID-19. Source material: PBMCs or T cells enriched from blood (not recorded which). The sequenced DNA is TGTGCCAGCAGCGGCGGGGGGTACACCGGGGAGCTGTTTTTT. Translation gives CASSGGGYTGELFF.